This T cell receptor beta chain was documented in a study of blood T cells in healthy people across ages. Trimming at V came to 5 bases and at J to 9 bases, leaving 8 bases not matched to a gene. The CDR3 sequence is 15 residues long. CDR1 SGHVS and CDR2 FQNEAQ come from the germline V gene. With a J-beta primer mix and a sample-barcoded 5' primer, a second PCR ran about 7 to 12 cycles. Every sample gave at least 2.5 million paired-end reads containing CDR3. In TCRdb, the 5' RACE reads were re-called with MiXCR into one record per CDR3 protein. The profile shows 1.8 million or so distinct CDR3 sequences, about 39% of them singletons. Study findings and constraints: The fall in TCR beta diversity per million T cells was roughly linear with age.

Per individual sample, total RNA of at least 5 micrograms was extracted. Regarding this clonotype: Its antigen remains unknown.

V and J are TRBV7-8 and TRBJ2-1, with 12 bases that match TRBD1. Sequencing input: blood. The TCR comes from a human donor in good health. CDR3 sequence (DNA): TGTGCCAGCAGCCGGGGACAGGGGGCTTGGAGTGAGCAGTTCTTC. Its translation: CASSRGQGAWSEQFF.